What follows describes a single T cell receptor beta chain. Its matching antigen is unknown. This sample was taken from a study of OX40 agonist ivuxolimab in advanced cancers. Study context: Patients were dosed intravenously with ivuxolimab at 0.01 to 10 mg/kg every 2 weeks. Three patients got partial responses; one had hepatocellular carcinoma and two had cutaneous melanoma.

Produced via immunoSEQ multiplex PCR; TCRdb's table is partial and in-frame only. Of over 60,000 clones listed, roughly 82% were seen once; the top ten hold 2.4%. Regarding the study as a whole: Compared with others, partial responders at 0.1-3.0 mg/kg displayed clonal expansion among the lowest.

Drawing of blood for sampling happened at baseline, at cycle 4 day 1, and at cycle 7 day 1. V was clipped by 4 bases and J by 4 bases; unmatched bases: 13. The CDR3 is made up of 17 amino acids. CDR1 and CDR2 (germline): SGHNT, YYREEE (reference sequence). The source of this sequence is an adult with an advanced solid tumor such as melanoma, head and neck, liver or kidney cancer. The sample in question was CD4+ or CD8+ T cells sorted from blood, obtained in a trial of the OX40 agonist ivuxolimab. The chain employs TRBV5-4 and TRBJ1-3; TRBD1 aligns across 8 bases. The CDR3 region has the DNA TGTGCCAGCAGCGCGGGACAGGTCGACCTGGACGGAAACACCATATATTTT. Protein product: CASSAGQVDLDGNTIYF.